Listed below are T cell receptor beta chains from one sample, sequenced in a study of T cell responses to AZD1222 COVID-19 vaccine. TCRdb's copy holds only in-frame clones and misses some; the assay was immunoSEQ multiplex PCR. The repertoire holds 130,000 to 150,000 clones, approximately 94% seen once, with 1.5% to 2% in the top ten. The starting material was peripheral blood, obtained on day 0 of AZD1222 vaccination. Receptor source: an adult in good health. Each CDR3 is given with its conserved first and last residue. The order of the fields is D gene, clone size, J gene, V gene, CDR3 DNA, CDR3 protein. D genes are given only for firm matches. A clone size is listed for some rows: how often the clone was seen (once, few, many), or a class if it is expanded.

>NA|NA|TRBJ2-6|TRBV27
TGTGCCAGCACTAGCTCTGGGGCCAACGTCCTGACTTTC
CASTSSGANVLTF
>NA|NA|TRBJ2-1|TRBV5-1
TGCGCCAGCAGCTTGGGACTACATTACAATGAGCAGTTCTTC
CASSLGLHYNEQFF
>NA|NA|TRBJ2-2|TRBV19
TGTGCCTCTGGCCCCGGGGAGCTGTTTTTT
CASGPGELFF
>NA|NA|TRBJ2-7|TRBV7-2
TGTGCCAGCAGCTTAGCGGATGGGTTCTACGAGCAGTACTTC
CASSLADGFYEQYF
>NA|NA|TRBJ2-2|TRBV7-8
TGTGCCAGCAGCTTAGGCACCCCAGGCACCGGGGAGCTGTTTTTT
CASSLGTPGTGELFF
>NA|NA|TRBJ1-1|TRBV5-1
TGCGCCAGCAGACAGGGACCGAACACTGAAGCTTTCTTT
CASRQGPNTEAFF
>NA|NA|TRBJ1-1|TRBV9
TGTGCCAGCAGCCCAGGAGGCTTTACCACTGAAGCTTTCTTT
CASSPGGFTTEAFF
>NA|NA|TRBJ1-6|TRBV21-1
TGTGCCAGCAGAAGGACTTATAATTCACCCCTCCACTTT
CASRRTYNSPLHF
>NA|NA|TRBJ1-3|TRBV5-1
TGCGCCAGCAGCTTTGCGGGGAGTCGCTTCTCGAGCTCTGGAAACACCATATATTTT
CASSFAGSRFSSSGNTIYF
>NA|NA|TRBJ2-1|TRBV5-1
TGCGCCAGCAGCTTGAGGAGCCAGGGAAACAATGAGCAGTTCTTC
CASSLRSQGNNEQFF
>NA|NA|TRBJ1-1|TRBV5-1
TGCGCCAGCAGCTTGTCGGGCAGCATGAACACTGAAGCTTTCTTT
CASSLSGSMNTEAFF
>TRBD1|NA|TRBJ1-2|TRBV10-2
TGCGCCAGCAGTGACGAGGGCAGGGGGAGCGGCTACACCTTC
CASSDEGRGSGYTF
>TRBD2|NA|TRBJ2-1|TRBV3-1/TRBV3-2
TGTGCCAGCAGCACTAGCGGGGGGGCCGGGTCTAAGTACAATGAGCAGTTCTTC
CASSTSGGAGSKYNEQFF
>TRBD2|NA|TRBJ2-4|TRBV11-2
TGTGCCAGCAGCCCCGGACTAGCGGGTAAAAACATTCAGTACTTC
CASSPGLAGKNIQYF
>TRBD1|NA|TRBJ2-7|TRBV5-4
TGTGCCAGCAGCTTGCGAACAGGGGGGGAGCAGTACTTC
CASSLRTGGEQYF
>NA|NA|TRBJ1-5|TRBV7-3
TGTGCCAGCAGCGCTGGGACGGGTAGCAATCAGCCCCAGCATTTT
CASSAGTGSNQPQHF
>NA|once|TRBJ1-2|TRBV6-5
TGTGCCAGCAGTTACTCGACCGCCAAGGGCTACACCTTC
CASSYSTAKGYTF
>NA|NA|TRBJ2-1|TRBV19
TGTGCCAGTAGTATAGACACCCTGACTAGGAGGGATGAGCAGTTCTTC
CASSIDTLTRRDEQFF
>TRBD2|once|TRBJ2-6|TRBV6-6
TGTGCCAGCAGTCTAAAGGGGACTAGCCTCTCTGGGGCCAACGTCCTGACTTTC
CASSLKGTSLSGANVLTF
>NA|NA|TRBJ2-7|TRBV6-5
TGTGCCAGCAGTTCGGAGGGGGACCCCTACCCCTACGAGCAGTACTTC
CASSSEGDPYPYEQYF
>NA|NA|TRBJ2-2|TRBV5-1
TGCGCCAGCAGCCCCGATACCGGGGAGCTGTTTTTT
CASSPDTGELFF
>NA|NA|TRBJ2-7|TRBV5-8
TGTGCCAGCAGCTTTTTCCTGAGCTCCTACGAGCAGTACTTC
CASSFFLSSYEQYF
>NA|NA|TRBJ1-1|TRBV6-5
TGTGCCAGCGGGACGACGGCTTTCGGCACTGAAGCTTTCTTT
CASGTTAFGTEAFF
>TRBD1|NA|TRBJ1-2|TRBV9
TGTGCCAGCAGTGCCGGGACAGGCTATGGCTACACCTTC
CASSAGTGYGYTF
>NA|NA|TRBJ2-4|TRBV18
TGTGCCAGCTCACCATTGTCAGAAGGAAAAAACATTCAGTACTTC
CASSPLSEGKNIQYF
>NA|NA|TRBJ2-5|TRBV5-4
TGTGCCAGCAGCCTGGAAGAGACCCAGTACTTC
CASSLEETQYF
>NA|NA|TRBJ1-1|TRBV3-1/TRBV3-2
TGTGCCAGCAGCCAAAGGGGGGGTACTGAAGCTTTCTTT
CASSQRGGTEAFF